The 4 T cell receptor beta chains below all came from one sample that was sequenced in a study of blood T cell repertoires in COVID-19. Produced via immunoSEQ multiplex PCR; TCRdb's table is partial and in-frame only. Of about 110,000 clones in the sample, roughly 81% were seen once. Sample: peripheral blood. All receptors derive from a human donor in a cohort sampled during active COVID-19.

The rearrangement uses TRBV27 and TRBJ2-7, with D perhaps TRBD1 (5 bases). Trimming stripped 6 bases from V and 7 bases from J, with 25 bases between. CDR1 and CDR2 from the germline V gene are MNHEY and SMNVEV (reference sequence). The CDR3 length is 16 residues. The CDR3 sequence is CASSPLETTRVVEQYF. In DNA, the CDR3 is TGTGCCAGCAGCCCCCTCGAAACCACCAGGGTTGTTGAGCAGTACTTC.

The chain couples TRBV5-6 to TRBJ2-7; 8 bases line up with TRBD1. CDR1 and CDR2 from the germline V gene are SGHDT and YYEEEE. After removal of 2 bases from V and 2 bases from J, the junction contained 6 bases not matched to a gene. The CDR3 totals 15 residues. CDR3 residues: CASSFWTGSTYEQYF. The DNA for the CDR3 is TGTGCCAGCAGCTTCTGGACAGGGTCCACCTACGAGCAGTACTTC. Complete variable domain (other parts from reference TRBV5-6 and TRBJ2-7): DAGVTQSPTHLIKTRGQQVTLRCSPKSGHDTVSWYQQALGQGPQFIFQYYEEEERQRGNFPDRFSGHQFPNYSSELNVNALLLGDSALYLCASSFWTGSTYEQYFGPGTRLTVT.

As to this clone: Relative to the germline gene, one junction end is altered; a read error may explain this. The CDR3 loop is CTSSPPGLASLGNEQFF. In DNA form, the CDR3 reads TGCACCAGCAGCCCTCCGGGACTAGCGAGCCTAGGGAATGAGCAGTTCTTC. The rearrangement joins TRBV5-1 to TRBJ2-1, with TRBD2 matching over 10 bases. CDR3 length: 17 residues. Germline values: CDR1 SGHRS, CDR2 YFSETQ. Supplemented by reference TRBV5-1 and TRBJ2-1, the full variable domain reads KAGVTQTPRYLIKTRGQQVTLSCSPISGHRSVSWYQQTPGQGLQFLFEYFSETQRNKGNFPGRFSGRQFSNSRSEMNVSTLELGDSALYLCTSSPPGLASLGNEQFFGPGTRLTVL.

This chain links TRBV11-2 with TRBJ2-4; D is perhaps TRBD2 (5 bases). The CDR3 loop spans 17 amino acids. Germline CDR1 SGHAT, CDR2 FQNNGV. V gave up 0 bases and J gave up 0 bases, with 12 bases separating them. The CDR3 spells CASSLDPSRGAKNIQYF. In nucleotides, the CDR3 is TGTGCCAGCAGCTTAGACCCGAGTCGGGGAGCCAAAAACATTCAGTACTTC.